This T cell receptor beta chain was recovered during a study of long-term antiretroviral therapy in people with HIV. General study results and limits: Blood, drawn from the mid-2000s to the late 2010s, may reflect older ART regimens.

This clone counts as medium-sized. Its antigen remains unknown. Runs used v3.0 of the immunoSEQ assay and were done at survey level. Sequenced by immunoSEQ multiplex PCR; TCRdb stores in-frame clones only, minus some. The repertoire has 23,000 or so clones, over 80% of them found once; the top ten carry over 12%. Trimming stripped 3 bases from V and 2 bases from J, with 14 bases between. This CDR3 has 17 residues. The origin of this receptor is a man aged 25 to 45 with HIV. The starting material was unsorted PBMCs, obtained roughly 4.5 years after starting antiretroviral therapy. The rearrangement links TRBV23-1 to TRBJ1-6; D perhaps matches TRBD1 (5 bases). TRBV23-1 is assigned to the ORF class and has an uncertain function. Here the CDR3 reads CASSQPSGPAYNSPLHF. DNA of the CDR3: TGCGCCAGCAGTCAGCCCTCAGGGCCGGCCTATAATTCACCCCTCCACTTT.